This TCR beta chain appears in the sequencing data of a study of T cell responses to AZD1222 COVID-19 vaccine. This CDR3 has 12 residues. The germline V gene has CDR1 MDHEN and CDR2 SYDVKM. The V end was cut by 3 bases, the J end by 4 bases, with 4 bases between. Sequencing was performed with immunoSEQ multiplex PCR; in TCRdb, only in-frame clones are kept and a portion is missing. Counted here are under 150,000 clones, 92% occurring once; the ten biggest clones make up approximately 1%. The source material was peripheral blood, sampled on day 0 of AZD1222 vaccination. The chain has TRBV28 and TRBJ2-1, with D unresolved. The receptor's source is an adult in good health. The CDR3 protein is CASSLWYNEQFF. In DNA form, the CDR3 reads TGTGCCAGCAGTTTGTGGTACAATGAGCAGTTCTTC. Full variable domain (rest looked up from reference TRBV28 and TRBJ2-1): DVKVTQSSRYLVKRTGEKVFLECVQDMDHENMFWYRQDPGLGLRLIYFSYDVKMKEKGDIPEGYSVSREKKERFSLILESASTNQTSMYLCASSLWYNEQFFGPGTRLTVL.